This TCR beta chain was recorded in a study of cytomegalovirus exposure and HLA in healthy donors. Study background: In a previous analysis, 110 million or so unique TCR beta sequences were found from roughly 200 million T cells. Overall study results and limits: Overall, under 200 TCR beta chains were annotated as cytomegalovirus-associated. Rare TCR sequences dominated, though some public TCRs recurred in many donors.

PCR used 60 Vbeta primers and 13 Jbeta primers. The data were produced by immunoSEQ multiplex PCR, yet TCRdb's version contains in-frame clones alone and is incomplete. The sample contains 170,000 or so clones, 84% of which appear only once. With V trimmed by 0 bases and J by 8 bases, 12 bases remained unmatched. The CDR3 covers 16 residues. Germline V gene data show CDR1 as SGDLS and CDR2 as YYNGEE. Likely unrecorded immune exposures existed in these nominally healthy donors. Details on this clone: Antigen: not known.

The chain carries TRBV9 and TRBJ1-2, with 8 bases matching TRBD1. This TCR derives from a girl under 18 in good health and CMV-seropositive. The sequenced sample consisted of PBMCs. CDR3 coding DNA: TGTGCCAGCAGCGTAGGTGACAGGGGATTAAGTGAGGGCTACACCTTC. It is translated as CASSVGDRGLSEGYTF.